This T cell receptor beta chain was identified in a study of regulatory T cells in long-lasting Graves disease (dated by TCRdb to 2020 to 2022). As for the study more broadly: Antithyroid drugs had been taken for less than 3 months by newly diagnosed Graves' disease patients. Persistent Graves' disease patients were compared with newly diagnosed Graves' disease patients by peripheral blood TCR sequencing and RNA sequencing. The study took place in China and was registered as a clinical trial. A total of approximately 35 samples underwent TCR sequencing: about 13 from persistent and approximately 20 from newly diagnosed Graves' disease patients. Paper-wide results and their limitations: Only peripheral blood was studied, because thyroid tissue, the primary lesion, was inaccessible. Compared with newly diagnosed patients, persistent Graves' disease patients had lower TCR Shannon entropy and fewer highly expanded clones, which suggests clonal expansion. As a limitation, the authors acknowledged that the small sample size may reduce accuracy. Patients with persistent disease shared more public clonotypes (about 2,700) than newly diagnosed patients did (966). Preferential use of TRBV28, TRBJ1-2 and TRBJ2-5 was observed in persistent disease, whereas TRBV20-1 and TRBJ2-1 were favored in newly diagnosed disease. Only the TCR beta chain was sequenced and analyzed.

This clonotype was seen a few times. Its antigen remains undetermined. No much larger clone exists at a distance of one base, and base qualities are not known. What the time point label conveys for this sample: newly diagnosed GD, antithyroid drugs for less than 3 months. For both TCR sequencing and RNA sequencing, RNA was extracted from PBMCs in TRIzol. Graves' disease was diagnosed according to American Thyroid Association guidelines. The patients came from an endocrinology department in Xi'an, China. From each patient, approximately 10 milliliters of peripheral blood was collected into an EDTA anticoagulant tube. Ficoll Paque Plus density gradient separation was used to isolate PBMCs, and no additional T cell sorting was done. An Agilent 2100 Bioanalyzer and agarose gel were used to check RNA quality, and a NanoDrop 2000 was used to measure RNA concentration. The germline V gene (reference sequence) supplies CDR1 MNHEY and CDR2 SMNVEV. The CDR3 measures 15 amino acids from cysteine to phenylalanine. Only the CDR3 DNA is retained, 45 bases long and in frame from the first base. Trimming takes 5 bases from V and 7 bases from J, and the germline ends sit 20 bases apart.

Library preparation used multiplex PCR. The sequencer listed for this sample is Illumina HiSeq 4000. TCR beta libraries were built with iRepertoire HTBI primers and Arm-PCR amplification of CDR3 regions. Gel purification was performed on PCR products prior to sequencing. Turning to the authors' computational methods: A total of under 80 TRBV and 14 TRBJ segments were identified across samples and were used for gene usage analysis of CDR3 amino acid clonotypes. COPE and FqMerger were used to merge the filtered high-quality paired reads into contigs. Contigs were aligned with BLAST to IMGT TRBV, TRBD and TRBJ reference genes, and CDR3 was defined per IMGT. Highly expanded clones were defined as clonotypes with a frequency above 0.1%. Repertoire diversity was measured by Shannon entropy, and V-J evenness by the Gini coefficient. A clonotype found in more than one individual was treated as public. Using fastp trimming at Q25 and MiXCR clonotype assembly, TCRdb reanalyzed the public sequencing data and kept in-frame beta chains. All rows with the same CDR3 protein become a single entry with the most common DNA and genes. In this record, the V and J calls reflect TCRdb's handling and not the investigators' own analysis. Counted in this sample were 350,000 to 550,000 distinct CDR3 sequences; 15% to 20% of them appeared once. Around a quarter of the sample lies in the top ten.

These data were likewise used in another study, on T cells in Graves' hyperthyroidism and ophthalmopathy. As noted in the second study: Graves' hyperthyroidism was defined as stable when no progression to ophthalmopathy occurred over 18 months of follow-up. Hyperthyroidism patients were aged 18 to 65 years and newly diagnosed, with disease duration of less than 2 months. Any patient with an uncontrolled infection, another autoimmune disease, pregnancy or lactation was excluded. Clinical symptoms, serum thyroxine and TRAb, thyroid ultrasound, and orbital computed tomography formed the basis for the diagnoses. The first round of RT-PCR for the TCR CDR3 was performed with the HTBI primer set and the Qiagen OneStep RT-PCR kit. Most expanded thyroid clonotypes (frequency above 0.001) were also detected in blood, suggesting blood repertoires may reflect thyroid immune responses. Ophthalmopathy was separated from stable hyperthyroidism by a 13 V-J signature model, with approximately 85% sensitivity and about 81% specificity obtained in cross-validation and 80%/75% obtained in testing. In validation, progression to ophthalmopathy was predicted by the model with more than 65% sensitivity and just over 72% specificity, a median of about 6 months before onset. A discovery cohort of about 100 patients, roughly 45 with Graves' ophthalmopathy and over 55 with stable Graves' hyperthyroidism, was used to find distinguishing TCR V-J signatures. Prospective prediction of ophthalmopathy was tested in an independent validation cohort of approximately 19 hyperthyroidism patients and 17 patients who later progressed to ophthalmopathy. The 95 to 100 discovery patients were divided at random into training and test sets in a 7:3 ratio. Thyroid tissue and blood T-cell repertoires from over 5 Graves' hyperthyroidism patients were also compared in the study. Once sampling was done, hyperthyroidism patients were given methimazole at a starting dose of 30 mg daily, whereas ophthalmopathy patients were given high-dose intravenous methylprednisolone. The libraries were constructed in a second round of multiplex PCR and then size-selected and purified. Paired-end sequencing of the libraries was performed with 100 bp reads on an Illumina HiSeq2000. SOAPnuke was used to process the raw data, throwing out any read that contained adapters or uncalled bases, had a mean Phred below 15, or lacked an exact constant-primer or identifier match. High-quality paired reads were merged with COPE v1.2.5, and unique nucleotide sequences were defined as clonotypes. Clonotypes were aligned to IMGT TRBV, TRBD and TRBJ reference segments using MiTCR v1.1. Only V-J combinations with frequency above 0.0001, covering roughly 99% of repertoires, were analysed. The TCS score was defined as F50 (clonal expansion) divided by E x V (chaos), with BLOSUM62-based TCRdist calculated between CDR3 peptides within each V-J. Welch's t-statistics and random forest reduced roughly 530 V-J features to 13, which were used in a naive Bayes classifier (R e1071). No statistical method was used to set the sample size in advance, and investigators knew the group allocation. According to the paper, TCR Vbeta CDR3 sequencing was carried out on some 140 peripheral blood samples, which came from fewer than 50 ophthalmopathy, approximately 72 hyperthyroidism and approximately 17 progressor patients.

Sequencing used peripheral blood mononuclear cells (PBMCs), obtained at new diagnosis, from a patient treated with antithyroid drugs. This sequence originates from a woman younger than 35 with Graves disease. Donor details come from another sample of the same person, matched by shared clones. The chain was built from TRBV27 and TRBJ1-1; there is no confident call for the D gene. The CDR3 sequence is CASSPYITGPLEAFF. The nucleotide sequence reads as follows: TGTGCCAGCAGTCCCTACATCACCGGACCTCTTGAAGCTTTCTTT.